This T cell receptor beta chain is drawn from a study of vaccination effects on CD4 cells after COVID-19. Study-level information: A couple of convalescent patients gave samples 16 days and one week before vaccination. The study's findings and limits: At late timepoints after vaccination, vaccine- and infection-induced clones shrank markedly.

With respect to this clone: Antigen unknown.

Antigen-specific CD4+ T cells were expanded with viral peptide pools in the ViraFEST assay before sequencing. Once cultured for under 11 days, the cells underwent separation to obtain CD4+ T cells. Their SARS-CoV-2 infection, verified by PCR, occurred between March and December 2020. Researchers swapped half the medium for IL-2 medium on both days 3 and 7. Germline lookup yields CDR1 SGHRS and CDR2 YFSETQ. This CDR3 contains 16 residues. V shed 0 bases, J shed 1 base, and the junction held 1 base outside the gene matches. Data came from immunoSEQ multiplex PCR; TCRdb stores just in-frame clones and leaves some out. The data hold more than 35,000 clones, with about 68% observed a single time.

The chain carries TRBV5-1 and TRBJ2-5, with 12 bases identical to TRBD2. This clonotype was sampled from a human donor who had a prior SARS-CoV-2 infection. The starting material was CD4+ T cells from PBMCs cultured with a peptide pool, obtained before COVID-19 vaccination. This CDR3 reads CASSLGLAGVQETQYF. CDR3 DNA: TGCGCCAGCAGCTTGGGACTAGCGGGGGTCCAAGAGACCCAGTACTTC.